This T cell receptor (beta chain) was sequenced in a study of blood T cells in healthy people across ages. Study results and limitations: Conclusively comparing naive with antigen-experienced cells was impossible with unsorted PBMCs. Fewer expanded clones and more diversity marked long-lived versus aged donors.

Next came a second PCR, run for about 7 to 12 cycles, which used a sample-barcoded 5' primer along with a J-beta primer mix. MiXCR, run by TCRdb on the 5' RACE reads, gives a single entry per CDR3 protein. The table records 1.8 million or so distinct CDR3 sequences, about two fifths of them present only once. The table lists this clonotype with a few counts. Its antigen is still unknown. The CDR3 runs 12 residues. The ends were cut back, 5 bases at V and 9 bases at J, with 11 bases in the middle. Germline loops: CDR1 MNHNS, CDR2 SASEGT. Donor samples were obtained from healthy Caucasian individuals from Russia, aged 6 to 90.

Sequencing was done on a sample of blood. The chain joins TRBV6-1 to TRBJ2-1; D is undetermined. The receptor's source is a human donor in good health. This CDR3 is CASSQLTAEQFF. DNA of the CDR3: TGTGCCAGCAGTCAGCTGACGGCTGAGCAGTTCTTC.